This TCR beta chain derives from a study of blood T cell repertoires in COVID-19. The CDR3 is made up of 17 amino acids. V lost 5 bases, J lost 1 base, and 12 bases stayed unmatched. The germline CDR1 and CDR2 sequences are SGHTA and FQGNSA. Clones were sequenced by immunoSEQ multiplex PCR, and TCRdb holds only the in-frame ones, with some missing. The table records under 200,000 clones, around four fifths of them present only once. This TCR was sampled from a man aged 55-75 years with COVID-19, enrolled during active disease. The chain is built from TRBV7-2 and TRBJ1-1; 8 bases map to TRBD1. Sample: peripheral blood. In DNA form, the CDR3 reads TGTGCCAGCAGCCTAGGTCGGGACAGGAAACCGAACACTGAAGCTTTCTTT. It translates to CASSLGRDRKPNTEAFF.